This T cell receptor (beta chain) was identified during a study of T cells in tuberculosis. Germline V gene data show CDR1 as SGHNT and CDR2 as YENEEA. The CDR3 totals 16 residues. V lost 1 base and J lost 1, with 10 bases in between. Measured with immunoSEQ multiplex PCR; TCRdb has only the in-frame clones, and not every one. The sample gives some 40,000 clones, nearly 97% of which show up once; 3% to 4.5% is in the top ten. The chain uses TRBV11-3 and TRBJ2-2, with TRBD1 as a possible D gene (6 bases). Sequenced material: PBMCs. This TCR came from a donor between 10 and 35 years old with latent tuberculosis or without tuberculosis infection. This CDR3 reads CASSLGKGQNTGELFF. CDR3 DNA: TGTGCCAGCAGCTTAGGGAAGGGACAGAACACCGGGGAGCTGTTTTTT.